Listed here are 19 T cell receptor beta chains from one sample, sequenced in a study of shared clonotypes between healthy human individuals. Measured with immunoSEQ multiplex PCR; TCRdb has only the in-frame clones, and not every one. The sample has 850,000 to 1,100,000 clones; roughly 80% are singletons. The sequencing sample was made of memory CD4+ T cells from PBMCs. The subset: CD45RA-negative fraction. Receptors were obtained from a man aged 18 to 29 in good health. Some clones in this sample may be carry-over from other donors' samples.

V gene TRBV7-3 combines with J gene TRBJ2-5; either TRBD1 or TRBD2 may fit D (6 bases each). The CDR3 is made up of 14 amino acids. V was shortened by 2 bases and J by 2 bases, with 9 bases between the two germline ends. Looked up from germline, CDR1 is SGHTA and CDR2 is FQGTGA. The CDR3 DNA reads as TGTGCCAGCAGCTTAGAGGGGGGACAAGAGACCCAGTACTTC. Amino acids: CASSLEGGQETQYF.

V and J are TRBV5-4 and TRBJ2-7; TRBD1 matches at 8 bases. The CDR3 contains 14 residues. The ends lost 1 base at V and 2 bases at J; junction bases unmatched: 2. From germline, CDR1 is SGHNT and CDR2 YYREEE (reference sequence). The CDR3 spells CASSLNRGAYEQYF. The DNA for the CDR3 is TGTGCCAGCAGCTTGAACAGGGGGGCCTACGAGCAGTACTTC.

The rearrangement uses TRBV5-8 and TRBJ1-5; no clear D gene. Trimming stripped 4 bases from V and 5 bases from J, with 16 bases between. CDR1 and CDR2 (germline): SGHTS, YDEGEE. The CDR3 contains 15 residues. In nucleotides, the CDR3 is TGTGCCAGCAGCCCCATAAGGACGGGTTATCAGCCCCAGCATTTT. Its translation is CASSPIRTGYQPQHF.

The chain uses TRBV28 and TRBJ1-2; possibly TRBD1 for D (5 bases). The CDR3 length is 12 residues. CDR1 is MDHEN and CDR2 is SYDVKM in the germline V gene. V was clipped by 5 bases and J by 9 bases, with 13 bases between them. The CDR3 region has the DNA TGTGCCAGCAGTGCCCCCCAGGGTAGCTACACCTTC. This encodes CASSAPQGSYTF.

The chain joins TRBV28 to TRBJ1-3; D is undetermined. This CDR3 contains 15 residues. The V and J ends lost 4 bases and 0 bases respectively, with 10 bases between them. Germline assignment: CDR1 MDHEN and CDR2 SYDVKM. The CDR3: CASSSGRISGNTIYF. The CDR3 nucleotides read TGTGCCAGCAGTTCCGGACGGATCTCTGGAAACACCATATATTTT.

This rearrangement joins TRBV19 to TRBJ1-2; D is uncertain. This CDR3 spans 15 amino acids. CDR1 is LNHDA and CDR2 is SQIVND in the germline V gene (reference sequence). The CDR3 reads CAAAAGGSPRVGYTF. The CDR3 nucleotides are TGTGCTGCAGCCGCCGGTGGCTCTCCCCGCGTGGGCTACACCTTC.

This chain joins TRBV5-1 and TRBJ2-2; D call uncertain. V gave up 2 bases and J gave up 8 bases, with 7 bases separating them. Germline assignment: CDR1 SGHRS and CDR2 YFSETQ. The CDR3 contains 12 residues. CDR3 residues: CASSLGLGELFF. The CDR3 DNA follows: TGCGCCAGCAGCTTAGGGCTGGGGGAGCTGTTTTTT.

This sequence joins TRBV6-1 and TRBJ2-1; TRBD2 agrees at 12 bases. CDR1 is MNHNS, CDR2 SASEGT, per germline. The CDR3 consists of 14 residues. V shed 5 bases and J 9 bases; nucleotides not matched to a gene: 5. CDR3 nucleotides: TGTGCCAGCAGTCTAGCGGGAGGGCCGATTGAGCAGTTCTTC. Its protein product is CASSLAGGPIEQFF.

This sequence joins TRBV7-3 and TRBJ2-2; D tentatively reads TRBD1 or TRBD2 (6 bases each). The V end lost 2 bases, the J end lost 8 bases, and 21 bases lay between the germline ends. This CDR3 has 17 residues. Germline V gene data show CDR1 as SGHTA and CDR2 as FQGTGA. The CDR3 loop is CASSLLGTLGGQGELFF. The DNA for the CDR3 is TGTGCCAGCAGCTTACTAGGGACCCTCGGGGGACAAGGGGAGCTGTTTTTT.

The chain carries TRBV7-2 and TRBJ2-1; no firm D call. The germline V gene encodes CDR1 SGHTA and CDR2 FQGNSA. The V end was cut by 5 bases, the J end by 8 bases, with 10 bases between. The CDR3 is 12 amino acids. As DNA, the CDR3 is TGTGCCAGCAGCCACCCATTCCATGAGCAGTTCTTC. It specifies CASSHPFHEQFF.

This clone was observed a handful of times. This chain joins TRBV28 and TRBJ2-5; TRBD1 is a possible D gene (5 bases). Deletions cut 7 bases from V and 5 bases from J, with 20 bases between. Germline CDR1 is MDHEN and CDR2 is SYDVKM. CDR3 length equals 15 residues. The DNA of the CDR3 is TGTGCCAGCAACCCCACGACAGACAGCCGGGAGACCCAGTACTTC. As protein: CASNPTTDSRETQYF.

The chain uses TRBV5-1 and TRBJ2-3, with no clear D. This CDR3 is 11 amino acids long. V lost 5 bases and J 3 bases, leaving 4 bases between the germline ends. Germline CDR1 is SGHRS and CDR2 is YFSETQ. CDR3 nucleotide sequence: TGCGCCAGCAGATATACAGATACGCAGTATTTT. It is translated as CASRYTDTQYF.

This clone appeared once. The chain joins TRBV14 to TRBJ1-2; D is unresolved. The CDR3 totals 13 residues. The germline CDR1 and CDR2 sequences are SGHDN and FVKESK. V lost 0 bases and J 4 bases, leaving 6 bases between the germline ends. CDR3 sequence: CASSQDPLYGYTF. The CDR3 nucleotides read TGTGCCAGCAGCCAAGATCCCCTCTATGGCTACACCTTC.

The J gene is TRBJ1-1, the V gene TRBV2, with D uncertain. Trimming pared 8 bases from V and 1 base from J, leaving 5 bases between. CDR3 length: 11 amino acids. Per germline, CDR1 SNHLY and CDR2 FYNNEI. Here the CDR3 DNA reads TGTGCCAGCTGGGCGAACACTGAAGCTTTCTTT. Translation: CASWANTEAFF.

The chain uses TRBV7-8 and TRBJ2-3; no definite D call. Germline CDR1 SGHVS, CDR2 FQNEAQ. The CDR3 is 12 residues long. V lost 3 bases and J lost 3, with 4 bases in between. DNA for the CDR3: TGTGCCAGCAGCTTTGGGACAGATACGCAGTATTTT. It encodes CASSFGTDTQYF.

CDR3 sequence: CASSLAIGSTNEKLFF. Here the CDR3 DNA reads TGTGCCAGCAGCTTAGCTATTGGCTCAACTAATGAAAAACTGTTTTTT. The rearrangement uses TRBV7-8 and TRBJ1-4; D not resolved. V was clipped by 0 bases and J by 0 bases, with 8 bases between them. CDR3 size: 16 residues. The germline CDR1 and CDR2 sequences are SGHVS and FQNEAQ.

CDR3 sequence reads: CASSPAQGLAGVFGELFF. The CDR3 coding sequence is TGTGCCAGCTCACCTGCCCAGGGACTAGCGGGAGTTTTCGGGGAGCTGTTTTTT. This chain joins TRBV18 and TRBJ2-2; TRBD2 aligns across 14 bases. V lost 3 bases and J lost 7; bases outside the gene matches: 10. Germline V gene data show CDR1 as KGHSH and CDR2 as LQKENI. The CDR3 has 18 residues.

The chain has TRBV29-1 and TRBJ2-7, with D tentatively TRBD2 (6 bases). The CDR3 spans 14 residues. Deletions cut 6 bases from V and 1 base from J, with 16 bases between. CDR1 is SQVTM and CDR2 is ANQGSEA in the germline V gene. The CDR3 here is CSVPNDGGSYEQYF. CDR3 nucleotides: TGCAGCGTCCCAAACGACGGGGGTTCCTACGAGCAGTACTTC.

This clone was picked up a small number of times. This chain uses TRBV28 with TRBJ2-6, with a possible D match to TRBD1 (6 bases). The CDR3 contains 16 residues. Trimming left V 7 bases short and J 0 bases short, with 13 bases between. The germline gives CDR1 MDHEN, CDR2 SYDVKM. CDR3 coding DNA: TGTGCCAGCATACCGGAAGGGGGCTCTGGGGCCAACGTCCTGACTTTC. This codes for CASIPEGGSGANVLTF.